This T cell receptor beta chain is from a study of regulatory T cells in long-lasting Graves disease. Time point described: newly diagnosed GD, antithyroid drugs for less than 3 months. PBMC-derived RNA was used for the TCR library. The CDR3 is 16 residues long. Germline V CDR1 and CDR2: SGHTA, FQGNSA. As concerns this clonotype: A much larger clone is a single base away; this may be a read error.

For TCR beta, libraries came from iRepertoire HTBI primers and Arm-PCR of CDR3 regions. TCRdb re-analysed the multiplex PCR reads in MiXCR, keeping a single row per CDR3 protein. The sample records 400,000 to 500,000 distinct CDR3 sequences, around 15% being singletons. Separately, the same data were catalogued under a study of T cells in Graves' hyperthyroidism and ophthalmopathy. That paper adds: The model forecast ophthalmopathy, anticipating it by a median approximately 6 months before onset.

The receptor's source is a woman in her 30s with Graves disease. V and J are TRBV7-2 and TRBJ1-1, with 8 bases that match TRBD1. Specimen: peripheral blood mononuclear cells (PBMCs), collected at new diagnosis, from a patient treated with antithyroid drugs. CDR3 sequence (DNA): TGTGCCAGCAGCTCAACCCCCGACAGGGGAGGCACTGAAGCTCTCTTT. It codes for CASSSTPDRGGTEALF.